The clone carrying this T cell receptor beta chain was picked up many times. The data derive from a study of human T cells and chemical hapten exposure. J gave up 1 base and V 1 base, and 3 bases lay outside the gene matches. The CDR3 is made up of 15 amino acids. Germline lookup yields CDR1 SGHVS and CDR2 FQNEAQ. As to time point: patch test 1, 2 weeks after DPC sensitization. Treatment: therapeutic diphenylcyclopropenone sensitization with weekly scalp DPC. MiXCR, applied by TCRdb to the RACE reads, yields one record per CDR3 protein. The sample includes 75,000 to 100,000 distinct CDR3 sequences, around 11% of them seen just once.

The TCR sequence derives from a woman in her thirties or forties with alopecia areata. Some clones in this sample may be carry-over from other donors' samples. V is TRBV7-8 and J is TRBJ1-2, with 7 nucleotides matching TRBD1. The specimen was whole blood, collected in connection with sensitization to the hapten diphenylcyclopropenone (DPC). DNA of the CDR3: TGTGCCAGCAGCTTAGAGGGGACAGTTAACTATGGCTACACCTTC. This codes for CASSLEGTVNYGYTF.